These 28 T cell receptor beta chains came from one sample sequenced in a study of cytomegalovirus exposure and HLA in healthy donors. 60 Vbeta and 13 Jbeta primers were used in PCR. The data were produced by immunoSEQ multiplex PCR, yet TCRdb's version contains in-frame clones alone and is incomplete. The data contain 150,000 to 200,000 clones, around 80% of them singletons. The sequencing sample was made of PBMCs. All receptors derive from a man aged 50-60 years in good health and CMV-seropositive.

This clone has just a few counts. This chain connects TRBV5-1 to TRBJ1-1, with a tentative D call TRBD1 (5 bases). This CDR3 has 15 residues. Germline V gene sequence: CDR1 SGHRS, CDR2 YFSETQ. Between the trimmed V and J ends, which lost 8 bases and 1 base, there was a span of 18 bases. CDR3 nucleotides: TGCGCCAGTGCCCTCGGGGGGAGTAGGAACACTGAAGCTTTCTTT. This sequence encodes CASALGGSRNTEAFF.

The gene calls are TRBV18 and TRBJ2-1, with TRBD1 matching 9 bases. The CDR3 runs 15 residues. Germline CDR1 and CDR2: KGHSH and LQKENI. Trimming removed 2 bases from V and 4 bases from J; junction bases left unmatched: 3. The CDR3 coding sequence is TGTGCCAGCTCACCAATAGGACAGGGGTACAATGAGCAGTTCTTC. This codes for CASSPIGQGYNEQFF.

The gene calls are TRBV7-8 and TRBJ2-6; 7 positions match TRBD1. The CDR3 extends over 19 amino acids. V was pared by 3 bases and J by 0 bases, with 11 bases of the junction left unmatched. Germline CDR1 reads SGHVS; CDR2 reads FQNEAQ. The CDR3 region is CASSFSRDSDYSGANVLTF. The CDR3 nucleotides read TGTGCCAGCAGCTTCAGCAGGGACAGTGATTACTCTGGGGCCAACGTCCTGACTTTC.

This sequence joins TRBV25-1 and TRBJ2-5; 9 nucleotides match TRBD2. From germline, CDR1 is MGHDK and CDR2 SYGVNS. With V trimmed by 4 bases and J by 4 bases, 7 bases remained unmatched. The CDR3 length is 15 residues. CDR3 DNA: TGTGCCAGCAGTGGTAGCGGGAGATTCGGAGAGACCCAGTACTTC. Its translation: CASSGSGRFGETQYF.

J is TRBJ1-1 and V is TRBV5-4; tentative D call: TRBD1 (6 bases). The CDR3 contains 14 residues. Trimming left V 5 bases short and J 1 base short, with 12 bases between. Germline values: CDR1 SGHNT, CDR2 YYREEE (reference sequence). The CDR3 DNA follows: TGTGCCAGCAGGCAGAGACAGGAGAACACTGAAGCTTTCTTT. Encoded protein: CASRQRQENTEAFF. Full variable domain (missing parts from reference TRBV5-4 and TRBJ1-1): ETGVTQSPTHLIKTRGQQVTLRCSSQSGHNTVSWYQQALGQGPQFIFQYYREEENGRGNFPPRFSGLQFPNYSSELNVNALELDDSALYLCASRQRQENTEAFFGQGTRLTVV.

The rearrangement links TRBV7-6 to TRBJ2-2; D gene unclear. CDR3 length: 17 residues. The ends were cut back, 5 bases at V and 1 base at J, with 17 bases in the middle. Per the germline V gene, CDR1 is SGHVS and CDR2 is FNYEAQ. The CDR3 coding sequence is TGTGCCAGCAGCCTCAAGATGGCGGCCCTGAACACCGGGGAGCTGTTTTTT. Protein: CASSLKMAALNTGELFF. Full variable domain (outside the CDR3, taken from reference TRBV7-6 and TRBJ2-2): GAGVSQSPRYKVTKRGQDVALRCDPISGHVSLYWYRQALGQGPEFLTYFNYEAQQDKSGLPNDRFSAERPEGSISTLTIQRTEQRDSAMYRCASSLKMAALNTGELFFGEGSRLTVL.

The chain links TRBV28 to TRBJ1-2; D ambiguous. The germline V gene encodes CDR1 MDHEN and CDR2 SYDVKM. CDR3 length: 15 amino acids. The V and J ends lost 6 bases and 3 bases respectively, with 17 bases between them. In nucleotides, the CDR3 is TGTGCCAGCAGGCCTCCCCTCGGAGAGGACTATGGCTACACCTTC. Encoded protein: CASRPPLGEDYGYTF.

The CDR3 DNA is TGTGCCAGCAGCTTAGCGCTGACAGGGATTAATGAGCAGTTCTTC. Its protein is CASSLALTGINEQFF. V gene TRBV7-2 combines with J gene TRBJ2-1; 7 positions match TRBD1. After removal of 0 bases from V and 7 bases from J, the junction contained 6 bases not matched to a gene. This CDR3 has 15 amino acids. CDR1 and CDR2 from the germline V gene are SGHTA and FQGNSA.

J is TRBJ1-1 and V is TRBV29-1, with a possible D match to TRBD1 (6 bases). Germline V gene lookup returns CDR1 SQVTM and CDR2 ANQGSEA. CDR3 length: 14 amino acids. V dropped 4 bases and J dropped 1 base, with 13 bases sitting between them. CDR3 sequence reads: CSVVPVGGNTEAFF. CDR3 nucleotides: TGCAGCGTTGTACCGGTAGGGGGGAACACTGAAGCTTTCTTT.

V is TRBV5-1 and J is TRBJ2-7; tentative D call: TRBD2 (6 bases). This CDR3 has 12 amino acids. The V and J ends lost 10 bases and 6 bases respectively, with 17 bases between them. Germline V CDR1 and CDR2: SGHRS, YFSETQ. CDR3 sequence reads: CASSGGSPEQYF. Here the CDR3 DNA reads TGCGCCTCATCTGGGGGGAGCCCCGAGCAGTACTTC. The full variable domain, completed using reference TRBV5-1 and TRBJ2-7, is KAGVTQTPRYLIKTRGQQVTLSCSPISGHRSVSWYQQTPGQGLQFLFEYFSETQRNKGNFPGRFSGRQFSNSRSEMNVSTLELGDSALYLCASSGGSPEQYFGPGTRLTVT.

The genes are TRBV28 and TRBJ1-1, with TRBD1 as a possible D gene (5 bases). Germline V gene sequence: CDR1 MDHEN, CDR2 SYDVKM. Trimming cost V 6 bases and J 6 bases, with 17 bases left between them. There are 14 residues in the CDR3. Written as DNA, the CDR3 is TGTGCCAGCAGCACACTGGGGGGTCGCGCTGAAGCTTTCTTT. As protein: CASSTLGGRAEAFF.

The chain couples TRBV15 to TRBJ2-7; possible D gene TRBD1, 6 bases. Trimming stripped 0 bases from V and 5 bases from J, with 14 bases between. Germline V lookup: CDR1 LNHNV, CDR2 YYDKDF (reference sequence). There are 15 residues in the CDR3. The CDR3 loop reads CATSRDVGTPNEQYF. CDR3 in DNA: TGTGCCACCAGCAGAGATGTAGGGACACCTAACGAGCAGTACTTC.

The chain combines TRBV9 with TRBJ1-6; 7 bases map to TRBD1. The CDR3 length is 15 residues. CDR1 and CDR2 from the germline V gene are SGDLS and YYNGEE. Trimming took 0 bases from V and 9 from J; bases not matched to a gene: 6. DNA of the CDR3: TGTGCCAGCAGCGTAGGACAGGGAGCGATTTCACCCCTCCACTTT. Translating it yields CASSVGQGAISPLHF. The entire variable domain, with the rest obtained from reference TRBV9 and TRBJ1-6, is as follows: DSGVTQTPKHLITATGQRVTLRCSPRSGDLSVYWYQQSLDQGLQFLIQYYNGEERAKGNILERFSAQQFPDLHSELNLSSLELGDSALYFCASSVGQGAISPLHFGNGTRLTVT.

The chain has TRBV25-1 and TRBJ2-5, with 8 positions matching TRBD2. Germline CDR1 and CDR2: MGHDK and SYGVNS. Trimming at V came to 7 bases and at J to 4 bases, leaving 5 bases not matched to a gene. The CDR3 is 13 residues long. The CDR3 DNA is TGTGCCAGCACTTTAGCGGGGCCAGAGACCCAGTACTTC. Residues: CASTLAGPETQYF.

The genes are TRBV2 and TRBJ2-7; TRBD1 matches at 8 bases. Germline assignment: CDR1 SNHLY and CDR2 FYNNEI. This CDR3 is built from 13 residues. Unmatched junction bases numbered 3, after V lost 6 bases and J lost 2 bases. Here the CDR3 DNA reads TGTGCCAGCAGCGGACAGGGAACCTACGAGCAGTACGTC. This translates into CASSGQGTYEQYV.

As to this clone: A read error may account for a junction end that differs from germline. The genes are TRBV7-9 and TRBJ1-2; no reliable D call. Germline lookup yields CDR1 SEHNR and CDR2 FQNEAQ (reference sequence). The CDR3 extends over 15 amino acids. CDR3: CSSSPPSNLNYGYTF. The CDR3 DNA follows: TGTTCCAGCAGCCCACCTTCGAACCTAAACTATGGCTACACCTTC.

The gene calls are TRBV5-6 and TRBJ2-5, with D possibly matching TRBD1 (6 bases). V lost 0 bases, J lost 5 bases, and 17 bases lay in between. This CDR3 contains 16 residues. Germline V lookup: CDR1 SGHDT, CDR2 YYEEEE. DNA for the CDR3: TGTGCCAGCAGCTTGGATGGGGGCGCCAACCGGGAGACCCAGTACTTC. It codes for CASSLDGGANRETQYF.

This chain uses TRBV6-5 with TRBJ1-2; 10 positions match TRBD1. After removal of 0 bases from V and 3 bases from J, the junction contained 1 base not matched to a gene. This CDR3 has 15 amino acids. Germline V gives CDR1 MNHEY, CDR2 SVGAGI. The CDR3 spells CASSYSGTGDYGYTF. CDR3 coding DNA: TGTGCCAGCAGTTACTCCGGGACAGGGGACTATGGCTACACCTTC.

The chain combines TRBV5-1 with TRBJ2-3; 7 positions match TRBD2. Looked up from germline, CDR1 is SGHRS and CDR2 is YFSETQ. Trimming cost V 0 bases and J 1 base; bases outside gene matches: 5. The CDR3 has 16 amino acids. In DNA, the CDR3 is TGCGCCAGCAGCTTGGAAGCGGGAAGTCGCACAGATACGCAGTATTTT. Protein sequence: CASSLEAGSRTDTQYF.

The chain employs TRBV2 and TRBJ1-2; 8 nucleotides align to TRBD1. V lost 6 bases and J lost 8; bases outside the gene matches: 5. This CDR3 spans 12 amino acids. The germline CDR1 and CDR2 sequences are SNHLY and FYNNEI. The CDR3 is CASRQTGDGYTF. CDR3 sequence (DNA): TGTGCCAGCAGGCAGACAGGGGACGGCTACACCTTC. Complete variable domain (other parts from reference TRBV2 and TRBJ1-2): EPEVTQTPSHQVTQMGQEVILRCVPISNHLYFYWYRQILGQKVEFLVSFYNNEISEKSEIFDDQFSVERPDGSNFTLKIRSTKLEDSAMYFCASRQTGDGYTFGSGTRLTVV.

The CDR3 is CASSRDRGQGAFF. CDR3 bases: TGTGCCAGCAGTCGGGACAGGGGGCAGGGAGCTTTCTTT. This chain uses TRBV27 with TRBJ1-1; 12 nucleotides line up with TRBD1. The CDR3 extends over 13 amino acids. Germline V gives CDR1 MNHEY, CDR2 SMNVEV (reference sequence). The trim removed 5 bases at V and 10 bases at J, leaving 5 bases unmatched.

This clone was detected only a few times. The J gene is TRBJ2-5, the V gene TRBV10-2; D call uncertain. Trimming took off 2 bases at V and 4 bases at J, with 11 bases between the two ends. Germline V gives CDR1 WSHSY, CDR2 SAAADI. This CDR3 spans 14 amino acids. This CDR3 is CASSEESFGETQYF. For the CDR3, the DNA is TGCGCCAGCAGTGAGGAGAGTTTTGGAGAGACCCAGTACTTC.

The gene calls are TRBV7-9 and TRBJ2-7; 11 bases are a match to TRBD2. From germline, CDR1 is SEHNR and CDR2 FQNEAQ (reference sequence). V dropped 4 bases and J dropped 0; count of bases not matched to a gene: 2. CDR3 length equals 15 residues. CDR3 in DNA: TGTGCCAGCAGCTACCTAGCGGGAGGCTCCTACGAGCAGTACGTC. Amino acids: CASSYLAGGSYEQYV.

The chain is built from TRBV10-2 and TRBJ2-1, with 7 bases lining up with TRBD2. This CDR3 region has 15 residues. The germline V gene has CDR1 WSHSY and CDR2 SAAADI. V shed 3 bases, J shed 3 bases, and the junction held 5 bases outside the gene matches. The CDR3 DNA is TGCGCCAGCAGTGAAGGGACTACCCTCTACAATGAGCAGTTCTTC. Protein product: CASSEGTTLYNEQFF.

This clone was observed many times. The V call is TRBV6-6, the J call TRBJ1-1; D is ambiguous. V was pared by 2 bases and J by 8 bases, with 6 bases between. There are 11 residues in the CDR3. Germline-derived CDR1 and CDR2 are MNHNY and SVGAGI (reference sequence). CDR3 region: CASSYTGEAFF. The CDR3 bases are TGTGCCAGCAGTTACACGGGAGAAGCTTTCTTT.

This chain joins TRBV15 and TRBJ1-1; tentatively, D is TRBD1 (5 bases). The V and J ends lost 1 base and 5 bases respectively, with 8 bases between them. This CDR3 has 13 amino acids. From germline, CDR1 is LNHNV and CDR2 YYDKDF (reference sequence). CDR3 in DNA: TGTGCCACCAGCAGAGCGGGGGTTACTGAAGCTTTCTTT. Protein product: CATSRAGVTEAFF.

Notes on this clone: One end of the junction fails to match germline, which may point to a read error. The chain is built from TRBV5-1 and TRBJ1-2; unclear D gene. This CDR3 contains 13 residues. Germline V gives CDR1 SGHRS, CDR2 YFSETQ. The chain's CDR3 is CASSASQVYVYTF. DNA of the CDR3: TGCGCCAGCAGCGCCTCGCAGGTCTATGTCTACACCTTC.

The chain couples TRBV10-1 to TRBJ2-1; D possibly corresponds to TRBD2 (6 bases). The CDR3 totals 14 residues. Trimming took off 3 bases at V and 4 bases at J, with 10 bases between the two ends. Germline CDR1 reads WNHNN; CDR2 reads SYGVQD (reference sequence). For the CDR3, the DNA is TGCGCCAGCAGTGACGGGAGCCGTTACAATGAGCAGTTCTTC. Its translation is CASSDGSRYNEQFF.